Listed below are T cell receptor beta chains from one sample, sequenced in a study of T cells in Graves' hyperthyroidism and ophthalmopathy. TCRdb re-analysed the multiplex PCR reads in MiXCR, keeping a single row per CDR3 protein. This sample has approximately 520,000 distinct CDR3 sequences, with less than 25% found just once. The specimen was blood. These receptors originate from a woman in her 30s with Graves' ophthalmopathy. The CDR3 runs from the conserved cysteine through the conserved F or W. D genes are given only for firm matches. Some rows have no size entry. The others give once, few or many, or a class for an expanded clone.

CDR3 length	J gene	clone size	D gene	V gene	CDR3 DNA	CDR3 protein
14	TRBJ1-5	few	NA	TRBV20-1	TGCAGTGCTAAAGCGGGTAGTTTTAGACAGCCCCAGCATTTT	CSAKAGSFRQPQHF
15	TRBJ1-5	many	TRBD1	TRBV7-8	TGTGCCAGCAGCTTAGTCAAGGGGGCACGACAGCCCCAGCATTTT	CASSLVKGARQPQHF
15	TRBJ1-4	NA	NA	TRBV6-5	TGTGCCAGCAGTTACTCGGGGGCAAAGCCTGAAAAACTGTTTTTT	CASSYSGAKPEKLFF
14	TRBJ2-7	NA	NA	TRBV19	TGTGCCAGTAGTCTTGGGGGGACAGATGACGAGCAGTACTTC	CASSLGGTDDEQYF
15	TRBJ1-5	NA	NA	TRBV12-3/TRBV12-4	TGTGCCAGCACCCCTGGAAGAAGGGCGGGTCAGCCCCAGCATTTT	CASTPGRRAGQPQHF
15	TRBJ1-1	many	NA	TRBV7-3	TGTGCCAGCAGCCCGTACCAGGGAGGGAACACTGAAGCTTTCTTT	CASSPYQGGNTEAFF
15	TRBJ1-1	many	TRBD1	TRBV30	TGTGCCTGGAGCGGGACAGGAGGAGGAGACACTGAAGCTTTCTTT	CAWSGTGGGDTEAFF
16	TRBJ1-3	NA	NA	TRBV30	TGTGCCTGCACCCGGGGTCGCCCACTCTCTGGAAACACCATATATTTT	CACTRGRPLSGNTIYF
16	TRBJ1-2	many	NA	TRBV11-1	TGTGCCAGCAGCCTCATCACGGGACAACTTAACTATGGCTACACCTTC	CASSLITGQLNYGYTF
13	TRBJ1-2	many	TRBD1	TRBV14	TGTGCCAGCAGCCAAAGACAGGGAGGCGGCTACACCTTC	CASSQRQGGGYTF